Following are 32 T cell receptor beta chains from one sample sequenced in a study of T cells in Graves' hyperthyroidism and ophthalmopathy (dated by TCRdb to between 2019 and 2020). Library preparation used multiplex PCR. For sequencing, an Illumina HiSeq 2000 was employed. The TCR beta CDR3 regions were amplified from the RNA transcripts. The TCR CDR3 was subjected to a first round of RT-PCR using the HTBI primer set and the Qiagen OneStep RT-PCR kit. The public reads were quality trimmed at Q25 with fastp and then assembled into clones with MiXCR by TCRdb, keeping productive beta chains. Records with the same CDR3 protein are collapsed into one entry carrying the most frequent genes and DNA. This sample is represented by a few hundred thousand distinct CDR3 sequences; 14% of them were singletons. The ten top clones hold less than 6% of the sample. The sample was blood. These receptor sequences come from a woman aged 25 to 39 with Graves' hyperthyroidism that later progressed to Graves' ophthalmopathy.

This clonotype came up many times. The rearrangement uses TRBV4-1 and TRBJ2-5, with 13 bases that match TRBD2. Losses at the gene ends were 3 bases for V and 5 bases for J; bases not matched to a gene: 9. The CDR3 runs to 17 residues. Germline V gives CDR1 MGHRA, CDR2 YSYEKL. The chain's CDR3 is CASSHPGLAGVRETQYF. The CDR3 coding sequence is TGCGCCAGCAGCCACCCTGGACTAGCGGGAGTCAGGGAGACCCAGTACTTC.

This clonotype appeared many times. The chain uses TRBV29-1 and TRBJ2-1; 11 bases are a match to TRBD1. The CDR3 is made up of 12 amino acids. Germline CDR1 is SQVTM and CDR2 is ANQGSEA. V was pared by 6 bases and J by 6 bases, with 1 base of the junction left unmatched. Here the CDR3 reads CSVGQGVNEQFF. The DNA of the CDR3 is TGCAGCGTGGGACAGGGGGTCAATGAGCAGTTCTTC.

The rearrangement joins TRBV12-3 or TRBV12-4 to TRBJ2-3; D is undetermined. V was trimmed by 2 bases and J by 6 bases, leaving 18 bases between them. The CDR3 length is 16 residues. The CDR3 is CASSLTLLDARDTQYF. The CDR3 DNA reads as TGTGCCAGCAGTTTAACCCTACTGGACGCTCGGGATACGCAGTATTTT.

A single count supports this clonotype. A much larger clone lies one base from this, so it may be a read error. V gene TRBV11-3 combines with J gene TRBJ2-7; a possible D gene is TRBD2 (5 bases). The CDR3 runs 15 residues. V was cut by 1 base and J by 3 bases, with 13 bases left in between. The germline V gene encodes CDR1 SGHNT and CDR2 YENEEA. The CDR3, as DNA: TGTGCCAGCAGCTTAGGTGGGAGCCCCCTCTACGAGCAGTACTTC. It encodes CASSLGGSPLYEQYF.

In its sample, this clonotype was seen many times. This rearrangement joins TRBV5-1 to TRBJ2-3; 7 nucleotides align to TRBD2. Trimming took 5 bases from V and 0 from J; bases not matched to a gene: 3. Germline lookup yields CDR1 SGHRS and CDR2 YFSETQ. The CDR3 covers 14 residues. The CDR3 nucleotides are TGCGCCAGCAGTGGTAGCGGGAGCACAGATACGCAGTATTTT. Translated, it gives CASSGSGSTDTQYF.

This clonotype was seen repeatedly, ten times or more. The chain is built from TRBV2 and TRBJ1-6; tentatively, D is TRBD1 (5 bases). V was trimmed by 8 bases and J by 19 bases, leaving 15 bases between them. Germline-derived CDR1 and CDR2 are SNHLY and FYNNEI. The CDR3 runs 10 residues. The CDR3 coding sequence is TGTGCCAGCCGGGGGACCAAGGATCACTTT. It translates to CASRGTKDHF.

In this sample, this clonotype turned up many times. The V and J genes are TRBV6-2 or TRBV6-3 and TRBJ2-7; tentative D call: TRBD2 (7 bases). CDR3 length: 14 residues. Trimming shortened V by 2 bases and J by 6 bases, and 14 bases separated the two germline ends. Per the germline V gene, CDR1 is MNHEY and CDR2 is SVGEGT. The CDR3 DNA reads as TGTGCCAGCAGTTACGCGGGGGCGGGAGTCGAGCAGTACTTC. As protein: CASSYAGAGVEQYF.

This clonotype was detected a few times. This may arise from a read error, as a much more abundant clone is one base away. The chain recombines TRBV11-3 with TRBJ2-1, with D possibly TRBD2 on 6 matching bases. Between the trimmed V and J ends, which lost 5 bases and 12 bases, there was a span of 17 bases. Per the germline V gene, CDR1 is SGHNT and CDR2 is YENEEA. The CDR3 length is 13 residues. CDR3 in DNA: TGTGCCAGCAGCACTGGACTAACCGATGGGCAGTTCTTC. Translation: CASSTGLTDGQFF.

This clonotype was seen many times. The J gene is TRBJ1-2, the V gene TRBV28; 7 nucleotides line up with TRBD1. This CDR3 region has 11 residues. The germline V gene has CDR1 MDHEN and CDR2 SYDVKM. V lost 7 bases and J lost 11; bases outside the gene matches: 7. In DNA, the CDR3 is TGTGCCAGCACCGCCCCGGGACAGTACACCTTC. This sequence encodes CASTAPGQYTF.

The chain combines TRBV5-1 with TRBJ2-3; 9 bases line up with TRBD2. The germline gives CDR1 SGHRS, CDR2 YFSETQ. CDR3 length equals 16 residues. V shed 4 bases and J 0 bases; nucleotides not matched to a gene: 6. The CDR3 DNA follows: TGCGCCAGCAGCCGAATTCTAGCGGGGAGCACAGATACGCAGTATTTT. Translating it yields CASSRILAGSTDTQYF.

This clonotype was seen at least ten times. The rearrangement uses TRBV6-6 and TRBJ1-6; D perhaps matches TRBD1 (6 bases). CDR3 length: 15 amino acids. From germline, CDR1 is MNHNY and CDR2 SVGAGI (reference sequence). V lost 1 base, J lost 7 bases, and 11 bases lay in between. Written as DNA, the CDR3 is TGTGCCAGCAGTTACTTGGGGGGCGCGAATTCACCCCTCCACTTT. It is translated as CASSYLGGANSPLHF.

As to this clonotype: An end of the junction differs from the germline gene, which may be a read error. The gene calls are TRBV10-3 and TRBJ2-3; 8 bases map to TRBD1. CDR3 length equals 16 residues. CDR1 and CDR2 (germline): ENHRY, SYGVKD. The CDR3 bases are TGTGCCAGCAGTTACTCGGTACAGGGGGTGGCAGATACGCAGTATTTT. It codes for CASSYSVQGVADTQYF.

This clonotype was observed many times. V is TRBV6-5 and J is TRBJ1-6; D not resolved. V was pared by 0 bases and J by 1 base, with 10 bases between. Germline CDR1 is MNHEY and CDR2 is SVGAGI. The CDR3 has 17 residues. The DNA for the CDR3 is TGTGCCAGCAGTTACTCCATGGGTTATTCCTATAATTCACCCCTCCACTTT. Amino acids: CASSYSMGYSYNSPLHF.

The chain combines TRBV3-1 with TRBJ1-6; the D is unclear. Looked up from germline, CDR1 is LGHDT and CDR2 is YNNKEL (reference sequence). V was shortened by 1 base and J by 5 bases, with 6 bases between the two germline ends. The CDR3 has 14 residues. The CDR3 loop is CASSQGEHNSPLHF. CDR3 in DNA: TGTGCCAGCAGCCAAGGGGAACATAATTCACCCCTCCACTTT.

The chain is built from TRBV7-9 and TRBJ2-7; D is ambiguous. The CDR3 is 16 residues long. Germline CDR1 SEHNR, CDR2 FQNEAQ (reference sequence). The V gene lost 2 bases and the J gene lost 1 base, with 15 bases spanning the gap. CDR3 amino acids: CASSLPLAGVSYEQYF. The CDR3 nucleotides read TGTGCCAGCAGCTTACCCTTGGCAGGAGTTTCCTACGAGCAGTACTTC.

This chain joins TRBV4-1 and TRBJ2-2; 7 bases align to TRBD2. J lost 2 bases, V lost 5 bases, and 8 bases had no gene match. Germline V CDR1 and CDR2: MGHRA, YSYEKL. The CDR3 spans 16 residues. CDR3 region: CASSGVAGANTGELFF. The CDR3 DNA follows: TGCGCCAGCAGCGGGGTGGCGGGAGCTAACACCGGGGAGCTGTTTTTT.

The CDR3 coding sequence is TGCGCCAGCAGATCGAGGGAGGGGTACAACAATGAGCAGTTCTTC. Translated, it gives CASRSREGYNNEQFF. The rearrangement uses TRBV5-1 and TRBJ2-1, with 7 bases identical to TRBD2. The CDR3 is made up of 15 amino acids. CDR1 is SGHRS, CDR2 YFSETQ, per germline. With 5 bases clipped from V and 5 bases from J, the junction kept 10 bases outside the gene matches.

This clonotype was detected ten times or more. V is TRBV5-1 and J is TRBJ1-4; D may be TRBD1 (6 bases). CDR1 SGHRS and CDR2 YFSETQ come from the germline V gene. V lost 3 bases and J lost 8, with 14 bases in between. This CDR3 is 14 amino acids long. The CDR3 sequence is CASSSGQITEKLFF. CDR3 coding DNA: TGCGCCAGCAGCTCCGGACAGATTACGGAAAAACTGTTTTTT.

This clonotype has a count of ten or more. The chain combines TRBV11-2 with TRBJ1-1; possibly TRBD1 for D (5 bases). The CDR3 runs 14 residues. V lost 3 bases, J lost 3 bases, and 11 bases lay in between. The germline CDR1 and CDR2 sequences are SGHAT and FQNNGV. The CDR3 DNA follows: TGTGCCAGCAGCTTTGTGGGAGGGGACACTGAAGCTTTCTTT. This translates into CASSFVGGDTEAFF.

CDR3 in amino acids: CASSPGLAGPAAEQYF. The CDR3, as DNA: TGTGCCAGTAGTCCGGGACTAGCGGGACCAGCGGCCGAGCAGTACTTC. V usage is TRBV19 and J usage is TRBJ2-7; 13 bases align to TRBD2. V gave up 5 bases and J gave up 6 bases; unmatched junction bases: 10. From germline, CDR1 is LNHDA and CDR2 SQIVND (reference sequence). This CDR3 spans 16 amino acids. Drawing the rest from reference TRBV19 and TRBJ2-7, the complete variable domain is DGGITQSPKYLFRKEGQNVTLSCEQNLNHDAMYWYRQDPGQGLRLIYYSQIVNDFQKGDIAEGYSVSREKKESFPLTVTSAQKNPTAFYLCASSPGLAGPAAEQYFGPGTRLTVT.

This clonotype has at least ten counts. This rearrangement joins TRBV12-3 or TRBV12-4 to TRBJ2-7; D might be TRBD1 (5 bases). V gave up 3 bases and J gave up 8 bases, with 17 bases separating them. The CDR3 runs 14 residues. The CDR3 sequence: CASSLLGPEGKQYF. CDR3 sequence (DNA): TGTGCCAGCAGTTTGTTGGGGCCGGAAGGGAAGCAGTACTTC.

A few counts support this clonotype. The chain uses TRBV11-2 and TRBJ2-7, with D perhaps assigned TRBD1 or TRBD2 (6 bases each). Germline-derived CDR1 and CDR2 are SGHAT and FQNNGV. Trimming pared 2 bases from V and 5 bases from J, leaving 13 bases between. The CDR3 spans 14 residues. The CDR3 region is CASSLTGAEDEQYF. The CDR3 coding sequence is TGTGCCAGCAGCTTAACGGGGGCTGAGGACGAGCAGTACTTC. Supplemented by reference TRBV11-2 and TRBJ2-7, the full variable domain reads EAGVAQSPRYKIIEKRQSVAFWCNPISGHATLYWYQQILGQGPKLLIQFQNNGVVDDSQLPKDRFSAERLKGVDSTLKIQPAKLEDSAVYLCASSLTGAEDEQYFGPGTRLTVT.

There are many counts of this clonotype. This chain connects TRBV27 to TRBJ2-4, with D possibly matching TRBD1 (5 bases). V was cut by 5 bases and J by 0 bases, with 17 bases left in between. In germline, CDR1 is MNHEY, CDR2 SMNVEV (reference sequence). There are 17 residues in the CDR3. CDR3 DNA: TGTGCCAGCAGTGGAAGGGGCGACCATCTAGCCAAAAACATTCAGTACTTC. This codes for CASSGRGDHLAKNIQYF.

This clonotype was seen repeatedly, ten times or more. The V call is TRBV27, the J call TRBJ2-7; 10 bases line up with TRBD2. With 5 bases clipped from V and 4 bases from J, the junction kept 8 bases outside the gene matches. Germline loops: CDR1 MNHEY, CDR2 SMNVEV (reference sequence). The CDR3 is 15 residues long. CDR3 sequence (DNA): TGTGCCAGCAGTCCTCTAGCGGGAGAAAGGTACGAGCAGTACTTC. Protein product: CASSPLAGERYEQYF.

This clonotype was found many times. The CDR3 is CAWRDMGYEQYF. The CDR3 coding sequence is TGTGCCTGGAGGGATATGGGCTACGAGCAGTACTTC. The chain carries TRBV30 and TRBJ2-7, with D hard to call. V was trimmed by 3 bases and J by 3 bases, leaving 9 bases between them. The CDR3 runs to 12 residues. The germline CDR1 and CDR2 sequences are GTSNPN and SVGIG (reference sequence).

This clonotype was observed at least ten times. The chain combines TRBV3-1 with TRBJ2-7, with 9 bases that match TRBD1. The CDR3 covers 13 residues. V was clipped by 1 base and J by 7 bases; unmatched bases: 2. The germline V gene encodes CDR1 LGHDT and CDR2 YNNKEL (reference sequence). The DNA for the CDR3 is TGTGCCAGCAGCCAAGGACAGGGGGGAGAGCAGTACTTC. This translates into CASSQGQGGEQYF.

This clonotype was observed at least ten times. V usage is TRBV27 and J usage is TRBJ1-2, with TRBD1 matching 8 bases. Germline CDR1 is MNHEY and CDR2 is SMNVEV (reference sequence). The CDR3 sequence is 12 residues long. Unmatched junction bases numbered 4, after V lost 6 bases and J lost 7 bases. In DNA form, the CDR3 reads TGTGCCAGCAGAAGGACAGGGACTGGCTACACCTTC. It codes for CASRRTGTGYTF.

In this sample, this clonotype turned up many times. The chain joins TRBV7-3 to TRBJ2-7; 8 bases are shared with TRBD2. The CDR3 sequence is 15 residues long. J was trimmed by 2 bases and V by 1 base; bases with no gene match: 4. Germline CDR1 and CDR2: SGHTA and FQGTGA. CDR3 sequence reads: CASSLSSGTTYEQYF. The CDR3 coding sequence is TGTGCCAGCAGCTTAAGTAGCGGGACGACCTACGAGCAGTACTTC.

The chain employs TRBV19 and TRBJ1-1; D ambiguous. Germline values: CDR1 LNHDA, CDR2 SQIVND (reference sequence). The V gene lost 3 bases and the J gene lost 8 bases, with 7 bases spanning the gap. The CDR3 has 11 residues. For the CDR3, the DNA is TGTGCCAGTAGTATGGGTGGGGAAGCTTTCTTT. Encoded protein: CASSMGGEAFF.

This clonotype occurred a few times. The chain joins TRBV12-5 to TRBJ2-6; D unclear. V lost 3 bases and J lost 0, with 6 bases in between. CDR3 length equals 15 residues. Germline lookup yields CDR1 LGHNT and CDR2 FRNRAP. The CDR3 loop reads CASGFSSSGANVLTF. Written as DNA, the CDR3 is TGTGCTAGTGGTTTCTCCAGCTCTGGGGCCAACGTCCTGACTTTC. The full variable domain, with the rest looked up from reference TRBV12-5 and TRBJ2-6, is DARVTQTPRHKVTEMGQEVTMRCQPILGHNTVFWYRQTMMQGLELLAYFRNRAPLDDSGMPKDRFSAEMPDATLATLKIQPSEPRDSAVYFCASGFSSSGANVLTFGAGSRLTVL.

The genes are TRBV20-1 and TRBJ2-1; D is unclear. The germline V gene has CDR1 DFQATT and CDR2 SNEGSKA (reference sequence). CDR3 length equals 13 residues. V lost 1 base to trimming and J lost 7 bases, with 11 bases between them. DNA for the CDR3: TGCAGTGCTAGAGGACCGCCGAGAAATGAGCAGTTCTTC. Translated: CSARGPPRNEQFF.

This clonotype was picked up one time. V gene TRBV20-1 combines with J gene TRBJ2-7; 13 bases agree with TRBD2. The CDR3 is made up of 15 amino acids. Germline CDR1 DFQATT, CDR2 SNEGSKA (reference sequence). Trimming cost V 6 bases and J 3 bases; bases outside gene matches: 8. CDR3 coding DNA: TGCAGTGCAGTAGGACTAGCGGGAGTAATCTACGAGCAGTACTTC. It yields the protein CSAVGLAGVIYEQYF.